One and the same sample provided the 9 T cell receptor beta chains below, sequenced in a study of OX40 agonist ivuxolimab in advanced cancers. Here immunoSEQ multiplex PCR was the method, and the copy in TCRdb shows in-frame clones only, minus some. In the table there are around 84,000 clones, around 92% of which are singletons. Source: CD4+ or CD8+ T cells sorted from blood, taken in a trial of the OX40 agonist ivuxolimab. The receptors come from an adult with an advanced solid tumor such as melanoma, head and neck, liver or kidney cancer.

The chain has TRBV11-3 and TRBJ1-1; D is unclear. The germline V gene encodes CDR1 SGHNT and CDR2 YENEEA. V was trimmed by 0 bases and J by 4 bases, leaving 15 bases between them. The CDR3 totals 16 residues. CDR3 DNA sequence: TGTGCCAGCAGCTTAGATGGCCGAGGAGGATCCACTGAAGCTTTCTTT. As protein: CASSLDGRGGSTEAFF. The variable domain in full, completed from reference TRBV11-3 and TRBJ1-1, reads EAGVVQSPRYKIIEKKQPVAFWCNPISGHNTLYWYLQNLGQGPELLIRYENEEAVDDSQLPKDRFSAERLKGVDSTLKIQPAELGDSAVYLCASSLDGRGGSTEAFFGQGTRLTVV.

The chain carries TRBV14 and TRBJ1-2, with D unresolved. Germline V gives CDR1 SGHDN, CDR2 FVKESK. The CDR3 extends over 14 amino acids. Trimming removed 3 bases from V and 5 bases from J, with 13 bases in between. CDR3 coding DNA: TGTGCCAGCAGCCACGACCTTGGAGGGTATGGCTACACCTTC. Its translation: CASSHDLGGYGYTF.

The chain recombines TRBV11-2 with TRBJ2-2; 9 bases match TRBD1. The CDR3 is made up of 15 amino acids. The V segment lost 5 bases and the J segment 3 bases; nucleotides outside the gene matches: 4. Germline V gene data show CDR1 as SGHAT and CDR2 as FQNNGV. CDR3 DNA sequence: TGTGCCAGCAGCCGGACAGGGGCTCACACCGGGGAGCTGTTTTTT. The encoded protein is CASSRTGAHTGELFF. The full variable domain, in which reference TRBV11-2 and TRBJ2-2 provide the parts outside the CDR3, is EAGVAQSPRYKIIEKRQSVAFWCNPISGHATLYWYQQILGQGPKLLIQFQNNGVVDDSQLPKDRFSAERLKGVDSTLKIQPAKLEDSAVYLCASSRTGAHTGELFFGEGSRLTVL.

The V and J genes are TRBV30 and TRBJ1-2; no clear D gene. CDR1 GTSNPN and CDR2 SVGIG come from the germline V gene (reference sequence). This CDR3 spans 10 amino acids. V was shortened by 1 base and J by 9 bases, with 6 bases between the two germline ends. In DNA form, the CDR3 reads TGTGCCTGGAGTGGACCCCGCTACACCTTC. Amino acids: CAWSGPRYTF.

This chain links TRBV19 with TRBJ1-2; TRBD1 might be the D (5 bases). The CDR3 spans 14 residues. V was clipped by 7 bases and J by 1 base, with 13 bases between them. Germline V CDR1 and CDR2: LNHDA, SQIVND (reference sequence). CDR3 in DNA: TGTGCCAGTACCACCCGGGGCAGTAACTATGGCTACACCTTC. It is translated as CASTTRGSNYGYTF.

This clone was picked up one time. The chain links TRBV30 to TRBJ1-1; D might be TRBD1 (6 bases). The CDR3 has 13 residues. V was trimmed by 2 bases and J by 8 bases, leaving 15 bases between them. Looked up from germline, CDR1 is GTSNPN and CDR2 is SVGIG (reference sequence). The CDR3 loop is CAWSSGGPTEAFF. CDR3 nucleotides: TGTGCCTGGAGTAGCGGGGGGCCAACCGAAGCTTTCTTT. The full variable domain, in which reference TRBV30 and TRBJ1-1 provide the parts outside the CDR3, is SQTIHQWPATLVQPVGSPLSLECTVEGTSNPNLYWYRQAAGRGLQLLFYSVGIGQISSEVPQNLSASRPQDRQFILSSKKLLLSDSGFYLCAWSSGGPTEAFFGQGTRLTVV.

The chain links TRBV11-3 to TRBJ2-3, with TRBD2 identical over 9 bases. This CDR3 has 18 amino acids. V lost 2 bases and J lost 0; bases outside the gene matches: 9. The germline V gene has CDR1 SGHNT and CDR2 YENEEA. The CDR3 loop is CASSLSYGGRESTDTQYF. CDR3 nucleotide sequence: TGTGCCAGCAGCTTATCATACGGCGGGAGGGAGAGCACAGATACGCAGTATTTT.

The chain uses TRBV5-1 and TRBJ2-5; 7 positions agree with TRBD1. The V gene end was trimmed by 4 bases and the J gene end by 5 bases; junction bases not matched to a gene: 8. Germline V lookup: CDR1 SGHRS, CDR2 YFSETQ. This CDR3 is built from 14 residues. The CDR3 sequence: CASSQIQGTETQYF. For the CDR3, the DNA is TGCGCCAGCAGCCAGATACAGGGGACCGAGACCCAGTACTTC. Together with reference TRBV5-1 and TRBJ2-5, the CDR3 gives the full variable domain: KAGVTQTPRYLIKTRGQQVTLSCSPISGHRSVSWYQQTPGQGLQFLFEYFSETQRNKGNFPGRFSGRQFSNSRSEMNVSTLELGDSALYLCASSQIQGTETQYFGPGTRLLVL.

This rearrangement joins TRBV30 to TRBJ2-7, with 12 bases identical to TRBD2. The CDR3 has 16 residues. The germline V gene has CDR1 GTSNPN and CDR2 SVGIG (reference sequence). Germline trimming cut 1 base from V and 1 base from J; bases unmatched to any gene: 5. CDR3 protein: CAWSELGLAGSYEQYF. The CDR3 nucleotides read TGTGCCTGGAGTGAATTAGGACTAGCGGGGTCCTACGAGCAGTACTTC. Full variable domain (remainder filled in from reference TRBV30 and TRBJ2-7): SQTIHQWPATLVQPVGSPLSLECTVEGTSNPNLYWYRQAAGRGLQLLFYSVGIGQISSEVPQNLSASRPQDRQFILSSKKLLLSDSGFYLCAWSELGLAGSYEQYFGPGTRLTVT.